These 25 T cell receptor beta chains originate from one sample sequenced in a study of regulatory T cells in long-lasting Graves disease. Time point specified: newly diagnosed GD, antithyroid drugs for less than 3 months. PBMC RNA was the source of the TCR library. Building of the TCR beta libraries involved iRepertoire HTBI primers and Arm-PCR of CDR3 regions. TCRdb analysed the multiplex PCR reads with MiXCR anew, one entry per CDR3 protein. The sample has about 560,000 distinct CDR3 sequences, roughly a sixth seen once. These same records also appear under a second study, on T cells in Graves' hyperthyroidism and ophthalmopathy.

Source: peripheral blood mononuclear cells (PBMCs), taken at new diagnosis, from a patient treated with antithyroid drugs. These receptors were taken from a man in his late teens or twenties with Graves disease.

The gene calls are TRBV20-1 and TRBJ2-3; 10 positions agree with TRBD2. Trimming took 5 bases from V and 3 from J; bases not matched to a gene: 8. CDR3 size: 15 residues. Germline V gene data show CDR1 as DFQATT and CDR2 as SNEGSKA (reference sequence). The CDR3 nucleotides are TGCAGTGCTCGGAGGAGCGGGAGGGAAACAGATACGCAGTATTTT. Protein sequence: CSARRSGRETDTQYF.

This clonotype has a count of ten or more. The chain employs TRBV7-8 and TRBJ2-1, with TRBD2 as a possible D gene (6 bases). Trimming took 1 base from V and 6 from J, leaving 13 bases between them. Germline CDR1 reads SGHVS; CDR2 reads FQNEAQ. CDR3 length: 15 residues. CDR3 in DNA: TGTGCCAGCAGCTTAGTCGGCGGGACGGGCAATGAGCAGTTCTTC. Protein: CASSLVGGTGNEQFF.

This clonotype was counted at least ten times. The V gene is TRBV28, the J gene TRBJ2-1; TRBD1 matches at 9 bases. Per germline, CDR1 MDHEN and CDR2 SYDVKM. The V segment lost 8 bases and the J segment 7 bases; nucleotides outside the gene matches: 12. This CDR3 is built from 15 residues. CDR3: CASYPTGTGLNEQFF. CDR3 DNA: TGTGCCAGCTATCCCACCGGGACAGGGCTAAATGAGCAGTTCTTC.

This clonotype was picked up many times. The rearrangement joins TRBV7-9 to TRBJ2-7; TRBD1 might be the D (5 bases). CDR1 is SEHNR, CDR2 FQNEAQ, per germline (reference sequence). Between the trimmed V and J ends, which lost 7 bases and 1 base, there was a span of 11 bases. CDR3 length: 13 amino acids. CDR3 region: CASNPTESYEQYF. The CDR3 DNA sequence: TGTGCCAGCAACCCGACAGAGTCCTACGAGCAGTACTTC.

The chain carries TRBV20-1 and TRBJ1-1, with 7 nucleotides matching TRBD1. V lost 3 bases and J lost 1; bases outside the gene matches: 17. Germline lookup yields CDR1 DFQATT and CDR2 SNEGSKA (reference sequence). The CDR3 runs 18 residues. In nucleotides, the CDR3 is TGCAGTGCTAGTCCACTTGGACAGGCCGGCAGGGAGAACACTGAAGCTTTCTTT. This encodes CSASPLGQAGRENTEAFF.

This sequence joins TRBV6-5 and TRBJ1-2, with TRBD1 matching over 8 bases. The germline gives CDR1 MNHEY, CDR2 SVGAGI. The CDR3 contains 16 residues. V dropped 0 bases and J dropped 7; count of bases not matched to a gene: 10. The CDR3 coding sequence is TGTGCCAGCAGTTACTCGGGTGGCAGGGGGCAGAGTGGCTACACCTTC. It translates to CASSYSGGRGQSGYTF.

This clonotype occurred many times. This chain uses TRBV6-5 with TRBJ1-1; D is undetermined. The ends were cut back, 1 base at V and 4 bases at J, with 19 bases in the middle. CDR1 and CDR2 from the germline V gene are MNHEY and SVGAGI. The CDR3 extends over 17 amino acids. DNA for the CDR3: TGTGCCAGCAGTTACTATACCACTGCTGACCGAGGCACTGAAGCTTTCTTT. This codes for CASSYYTTADRGTEAFF.

The sample holds many counts of this clonotype. The chain combines TRBV7-6 with TRBJ1-1; D might be TRBD1 (6 bases). Trimming cost V 1 base and J 1 base, with 13 bases left between them. The CDR3 spans 16 residues. The germline gives CDR1 SGHVS, CDR2 FNYEAQ. The CDR3 DNA reads as TGTGCCAGCAGCTTAGAAGCGGGGGCGGAGAACACTGAAGCTTTCTTT. As protein: CASSLEAGAENTEAFF. Full variable domain (outside the CDR3, taken from reference TRBV7-6 and TRBJ1-1): GAGVSQSPRYKVTKRGQDVALRCDPISGHVSLYWYRQALGQGPEFLTYFNYEAQQDKSGLPNDRFSAERPEGSISTLTIQRTEQRDSAMYRCASSLEAGAENTEAFFGQGTRLTVV.

The chain joins TRBV19 to TRBJ2-7; 9 positions match TRBD1. J lost 3 bases, V lost 3 bases, and 6 bases had no gene match. This CDR3 is 15 amino acids long. The germline V gene encodes CDR1 LNHDA and CDR2 SQIVND (reference sequence). CDR3 in amino acids: CASSMAGTGYYEQYF. CDR3 DNA: TGTGCCAGTAGTATGGCCGGGACAGGGTACTACGAGCAGTACTTC.

This clonotype was found a few times. A much bigger clone sits one base away, suggesting this may be a read error. V is TRBV5-1 and J is TRBJ2-7; D perhaps matches TRBD1 (5 bases). CDR1 and CDR2 from the germline V gene are SGHRS and YFSETQ. V was pared by 3 bases and J by 2 bases, with 9 bases between. The CDR3 sequence is 13 residues long. CDR3: CASSSDSPYEQYF. The CDR3 bases are TGCGCCAGCAGCTCCGACAGTCCCTACGAGCAGTACTTC.

This clonotype was observed many times. This chain joins TRBV3-1 and TRBJ1-5; 7 bases align to TRBD1. This CDR3 has 16 residues. V shed 4 bases, J shed 1 base, and the junction held 7 bases outside the gene matches. Per germline, CDR1 LGHDT and CDR2 YNNKEL (reference sequence). CDR3 DNA: TGTGCCAGCAGCCCTGGACAGGCCATGAGCAATCAGCCCCAGCATTTT. Translated, it gives CASSPGQAMSNQPQHF.

This clonotype was counted many times. The chain links TRBV19 to TRBJ1-1; D call uncertain. The CDR3 has 15 residues. V lost 1 base and J 0 bases, leaving 9 bases between the germline ends. Germline-derived CDR1 and CDR2 are LNHDA and SQIVND (reference sequence). CDR3 loop: CASSIVPRMNTEAFF. CDR3 DNA sequence: TGTGCCAGTAGTATAGTGCCACGCATGAACACTGAAGCTTTCTTT.

This clonotype has just a few counts. The genes are TRBV5-1 and TRBJ2-7; TRBD2 might be the D (6 bases). The CDR3 length is 15 residues. The germline V and J ends were trimmed by 0 bases and 5 bases, with 15 bases remaining between them. Germline V gives CDR1 SGHRS, CDR2 YFSETQ. As DNA, the CDR3 is TGCGCCAGCAGCTTGGACGGGAGTTACCAAGACGAGCAGTACTTC. Encoded protein: CASSLDGSYQDEQYF.

The J gene is TRBJ2-1, the V gene TRBV9; TRBD2 aligns across 9 bases. The length of the CDR3 is 18 residues. Germline trimming cut 4 bases from V and 4 bases from J; bases unmatched to any gene: 15. Germline V gene sequence: CDR1 SGDLS, CDR2 YYNGEE. CDR3 nucleotides: TGTGCCAGCAGCCCCAGAGCAGGGGCTAGCGGGAATTACAATGAGCAGTTCTTC. It encodes CASSPRAGASGNYNEQFF.

This clonotype was seen at least ten times. The chain combines TRBV11-2 with TRBJ2-3; D is ambiguous. The V gene lost 5 bases and the J gene lost 2 bases, with 11 bases spanning the gap. This CDR3 has 14 residues. The germline gives CDR1 SGHAT, CDR2 FQNNGV. In DNA form, the CDR3 reads TGTGCCAGCAGCCACGACTCGTTCACAGATACGCAGTATTTT. It yields the protein CASSHDSFTDTQYF.

Many counts were recorded for this clonotype. This chain links TRBV10-3 with TRBJ2-2; 15 bases are a match to TRBD2. Germline V gene data show CDR1 as ENHRY and CDR2 as SYGVKD. The CDR3 loop spans 16 amino acids. The J segment lost 1 base and the V segment lost 8 bases, leaving 2 bases of the junction unmatched. CDR3 sequence (DNA): TGTGCCATCCGGACTAGCGGGAGGGAGAACACCGGGGAGCTGTTTTTT. Residues: CAIRTSGRENTGELFF.

This clonotype appeared a single time. Since a much larger clone is just one base distant, this may be a read error. V and J are TRBV7-9 and TRBJ2-1, with TRBD2 identical over 9 bases. The V and J ends lost 6 bases and 10 bases, in that order; junction bases with no gene match: 13. Germline CDR1 SEHNR, CDR2 FQNEAQ (reference sequence). The CDR3 spans 15 residues. This CDR3 reads CASRSSGRISYEQFF. CDR3 sequence (DNA): TGTGCCAGCAGGTCGAGCGGGAGGATCTCCTACGAGCAGTTCTTC. The full variable domain, its missing parts supplied by reference TRBV7-9 and TRBJ2-1, is DTGVSQNPRHKITKRGQNVTFRCDPISEHNRLYWYRQTLGQGPEFLTYFQNEAQLEKSRLLSDRFSAERPKGSFSTLEIQRTEQGDSAMYLCASRSSGRISYEQFFGPGTRLTVL.

This clonotype came up many times. The J gene is TRBJ1-1, the V gene TRBV7-9; 7 bases match TRBD1. Germline V gives CDR1 SEHNR, CDR2 FQNEAQ (reference sequence). The CDR3 has 19 amino acids. The junction had 19 bases not matched to a gene; V was cut back by 5 bases and J by 1 base. CDR3 sequence: CASSPVGLTWDSSNTEAFF. The CDR3 region has the DNA TGTGCCAGCAGCCCAGTAGGGCTGACTTGGGACAGCTCGAACACTGAAGCTTTCTTT.

The rearrangement joins TRBV6-1 to TRBJ2-7, with unresolved D. The length of the CDR3 is 14 residues. V was trimmed by 4 bases and J by 1 base, leaving 11 bases between them. Germline V gene sequence: CDR1 MNHNS, CDR2 SASEGT. The CDR3, as DNA: TGTGCCAGCAGTGTGACGACACCTTCCTACGAGCAGTACTTC. It is translated as CASSVTTPSYEQYF.

This clonotype was counted many times. The chain carries TRBV30 and TRBJ2-7; D is perhaps TRBD1 (5 bases). V lost 4 bases to trimming and J lost 1 base, with 11 bases between them. This CDR3 is built from 13 residues. The germline V gene encodes CDR1 GTSNPN and CDR2 SVGIG (reference sequence). DNA for the CDR3: TGTGCCTGGAATCAGGGTGGGTCCTACGAGCAGTACTTC. Protein sequence: CAWNQGGSYEQYF.

The chain employs TRBV11-2 and TRBJ2-5, with TRBD2 matching over 8 bases. CDR1 SGHAT and CDR2 FQNNGV come from the germline V gene. V lost 5 bases, J lost 3 bases, and 8 bases stayed unmatched. There are 15 residues in the CDR3. CDR3 residues: CASSPKWRGEETQYF. In nucleotides, the CDR3 is TGTGCCAGCAGCCCCAAGTGGCGGGGGGAAGAGACCCAGTACTTC.

In this sample, this clonotype turned up many times. The genes are TRBV7-9 and TRBJ2-3; no definite D call. The CDR3 totals 14 residues. Looked up from germline, CDR1 is SEHNR and CDR2 is FQNEAQ (reference sequence). Trimming left V 1 base short and J 6 bases short, with 11 bases between. This CDR3 reads CASSLGGLGDTQYF. CDR3 nucleotide sequence: TGTGCCAGCAGCTTAGGAGGCCTCGGGGATACGCAGTATTTT.

The chain has TRBV3-1 and TRBJ2-1, with 7 positions matching TRBD2. Per germline, CDR1 LGHDT and CDR2 YNNKEL (reference sequence). The CDR3 spans 18 residues. Trimming cost V 0 bases and J 1 base; bases outside gene matches: 9. The CDR3 reads CASSQDDRLADSYNEQFF. The CDR3 DNA is TGTGCCAGCAGCCAAGACGATAGGCTAGCGGATTCCTACAATGAGCAGTTCTTC.

The chain has TRBV20-1 and TRBJ2-1; 9 nucleotides align to TRBD2. This CDR3 region has 23 residues. Germline V lookup: CDR1 DFQATT, CDR2 SNEGSKA (reference sequence). The trim removed 6 bases at V and 6 bases at J, leaving 36 bases unmatched. Here the CDR3 reads CSAQRPNFRTGTSRRRSGNEQFF. The DNA of the CDR3 is TGCAGTGCCCAGAGACCCAATTTTAGAACCGGGACTAGCAGGCGGCGGTCGGGCAATGAGCAGTTCTTC.

The chain recombines TRBV20-1 with TRBJ2-2; D remains ambiguous. CDR1 and CDR2 from the germline V gene are DFQATT and SNEGSKA (reference sequence). This CDR3 region has 12 residues. The V end was cut by 0 bases, the J end by 5 bases, with 4 bases between. CDR3 DNA: TGCAGTGCTAGAGATTTAACCGGGGAGCTGTTTTTT. Protein sequence: CSARDLTGELFF.